This is a list of T cell receptor beta chains from one sample in a study of Ad26.COV2.S vaccination and SARS-CoV-2 variants. The method was immunoSEQ multiplex PCR; TCRdb's version includes in-frame clones alone and lacks a portion of them. The table has about 680,000 clones, 70% to 90% seen once. The source was peripheral blood, collected in a trial of Ad26.COV2.S vaccine versus placebo. These receptors all stem from a person aged 18 to 65 who received the Ad26.COV2.S COVID-19 vaccine or a placebo. The CDR3 runs from the conserved cysteine through the conserved F or W. D genes are given only for firm matches. Clone size is given for some rows only: seen once, a few or many times, or a class if the clone is expanded.

clone_size	v_call	j_call	d_call	cdr3_nt	cdr3_aa
-	TRBV25-1	TRBJ1-1	-	TGTGCCAGCAGGGGCCGATTGAACACTGAAGCTTTCTTT	CASRGRLNTEAFF
-	TRBV12-3/TRBV12-4	TRBJ2-1	-	TGTGCCAGCAAATTGGGATTCGCCCAGTTCTTC	CASKLGFAQFF
once	TRBV6-5	TRBJ1-2	TRBD1	TGTGCCAGCGCGGGACAGGGCGGAGATGGCTACACCTTC	CASAGQGGDGYTF
-	TRBV6-1	TRBJ1-1	-	TGTGCCAGCGGACGAGATCCCGGCGGTGAAGCTTTCTTT	CASGRDPGGEAFF
-	TRBV18	TRBJ1-1	-	TGTGCCAGCTCCAGAGATTGGGGTTCGGACACTGAAGCTTTCTTT	CASSRDWGSDTEAFF
-	TRBV6-1	TRBJ1-2	-	TGTGCCAGCAGTGAAGCCCCAGGGGAGGGAAACTATGGCTACACCTTC	CASSEAPGEGNYGYTF
-	TRBV6-2/TRBV6-3	TRBJ1-1	-	TGTGCCAGCAGTTACTCGTTCCGGGGGCAAGCTTTCTTT	CASSYSFRGQAFF
few	TRBV3-1/TRBV3-2	TRBJ1-3	TRBD1	TGTGCCAGCAGCCTCCGGGGACAGATGAGCTCTGGAAACACCATATATTTT	CASSLRGQMSSGNTIYF
once	TRBV18	TRBJ2-5	-	TGTGCCAGCTCACCAAGACTAGAAGAGACCCAGTACTTC	CASSPRLEETQYF
-	TRBV6-5	TRBJ2-7	TRBD2	TGTGCCAGCAGCAGGGAGGGAGGACCGGCCTACGAGCAGTACTTC	CASSREGGPAYEQYF
-	TRBV18	TRBJ2-2	-	TGTGCCAGCTCACCACCTAGCTGGACCGGGGAGCTGTTTTTT	CASSPPSWTGELFF
-	TRBV7-6	TRBJ2-7	TRBD2	TGTGCCAGCAGGCCTAGCGGGGGGTACTCCTACGAGCAGTACTTC	CASRPSGGYSYEQYF
once	TRBV19	TRBJ1-1	-	TGTGCCAGTGTTGTTAACACTGAAGCTTTCTTT	CASVVNTEAFF
-	TRBV5-4	TRBJ2-3	TRBD2	TGTGCCAGCAGCTTGGGGAGCGGGAGGACAGATACGCAGTATTTT	CASSLGSGRTDTQYF
-	TRBV19	TRBJ1-6	-	TGTGCCAGTACCGACAGGACCTATAATTCACCCCTCCACTTT	CASTDRTYNSPLHF
-	TRBV7-9	TRBJ1-5	-	TGTGCCAGCAGCTTAGCGGCAGGGGATCGTCATTTT	CASSLAAGDRHF
-	TRBV7-6	TRBJ2-7	TRBD2	TGTGCCAGCAGCTTAGGTGGGACTAGCAGCTACGAGCAGTACTTC	CASSLGGTSSYEQYF
-	TRBV6-5	TRBJ2-5	TRBD2	TGTGCCAGCAGTTCGGCTAGCGGGGGCCAAGAGACCCAGTACTTC	CASSSASGGQETQYF
-	TRBV6-6	TRBJ2-7	-	TGTGCCAGCAGTTACGTGGGCGGGGACCCGCACGAGCAGTACTTC	CASSYVGGDPHEQYF
-	TRBV6-2/TRBV6-3	TRBJ2-1	TRBD2	TGTGCCAGCAGTTACTCGGACCCTAGCGGAACCTACAATGAGCAGTTCTTC	CASSYSDPSGTYNEQFF
once	TRBV7-2	TRBJ2-3	-	TGTGCCAGCAGCTTGGAGGACACCTTCACAGATACGCAGTATTTT	CASSLEDTFTDTQYF
-	TRBV18	TRBJ1-1	-	TGTGCCAGCTCACCACGGGGGATATCGGACACTGAAGCTTTCTTT	CASSPRGISDTEAFF
-	TRBV6-1	TRBJ2-7	-	TGTGCCAGCAGTGACCCCGGCGTGGGTTACGAGCAGTACTTC	CASSDPGVGYEQYF
-	TRBV24-1	TRBJ2-1	-	TGTGCCACCAGTGATTTCCCGACCCCTCAGAAGCAGTTCTTC	CATSDFPTPQKQFF
-	TRBV19	TRBJ1-5	-	TGTGCCAGCACCGGGACCGGTAGGAGACAGCCCCAGCATTTT	CASTGTGRRQPQHF
-	TRBV6-5	TRBJ2-7	TRBD2	TGTGCCAGCAGCGTAACCGGGGGGGCCCCCTACGAGCAGTACTTC	CASSVTGGAPYEQYF
-	TRBV5-1	TRBJ2-2	-	TGCGCCAGCAGCTTGGACGGGACTCCCGGGGAGCTGTTTTTT	CASSLDGTPGELFF
-	TRBV25-1	TRBJ1-4	-	TGTGCCGCACAGGGAGAAGGTGAAAAACTGTTTTTT	CAAQGEGEKLFF